The 26 T cell receptor beta chains in this list originate from one sample, sequenced in a study of T cell changes during pregnancy in multiple sclerosis. The table came from immunoSEQ multiplex PCR; TCRdb's copy has only in-frame clones and leaves some out. The repertoire holds 29,000 or so clones, with 89% as singletons. Sequences were derived from CD8+ T cells from peripheral blood mononuclear cells, sampled in the second trimester of pregnancy. All receptors derive from a female donor with multiple sclerosis, enrolled in a pregnancy study.

The chain couples TRBV7-7 to TRBJ2-3; 9 bases match TRBD2. Germline-derived CDR1 and CDR2 are SSHAT and FNYEAQ (reference sequence). The CDR3 length is 15 residues. The V gene end was trimmed by 2 bases and the J gene end by 2 bases; junction bases not matched to a gene: 2. The CDR3, as DNA: TGTGCCAGCAGCTTAAGCGGGGGGTACACAGATACGCAGTATTTT. Protein product: CASSLSGGYTDTQYF.

By frequency in the sample, this clone is large (0.1 to 1%). The genes are TRBV6-4 and TRBJ2-3; 8 bases match TRBD2. J gave up 0 bases and V 0 bases, and 2 bases lay outside the gene matches. Germline values: CDR1 MRHNA, CDR2 SNTAGT. The CDR3 has 16 residues. CDR3 DNA sequence: TGTGCCAGCAGTGACTCTCCTAGCGGGAGCACAGATACGCAGTATTTT. This gives the protein CASSDSPSGSTDTQYF.

The chain has TRBV9 and TRBJ2-1, with 11 nucleotides matching TRBD2. Germline CDR1 SGDLS, CDR2 YYNGEE. The CDR3 totals 18 residues. The V and J ends lost 0 bases and 8 bases, in that order; junction bases with no gene match: 13. The CDR3 spells CASSVEVGSGGVGDEQFF. In nucleotides, the CDR3 is TGTGCCAGCAGCGTAGAGGTCGGTAGCGGGGGGGTGGGCGATGAGCAGTTCTTC.

The chain couples TRBV5-1 to TRBJ2-3; maybe TRBD1 (5 bases). The CDR3 covers 14 residues. The V and J ends lost 0 bases and 2 bases respectively, with 7 bases between them. The germline V gene has CDR1 SGHRS and CDR2 YFSETQ. The chain's CDR3 is CASSLEDNTDTQYF. The CDR3 region has the DNA TGCGCCAGCAGCTTGGAGGACAACACAGATACGCAGTATTTT.

On this clone itself: An end of the junction differs from the germline gene, which may be a read error. The chain couples TRBV28 to TRBJ2-7, with 12 bases aligning to TRBD2. This CDR3 has 13 amino acids. In germline, CDR1 is MDHEN, CDR2 SYDVKM. The CDR3 nucleotides read TGTGCCAGCAGTTTAGAACTAGCGGGAGGACGAAGCTTC. It specifies CASSLELAGGRSF. Together with reference TRBV28 and TRBJ2-7, the CDR3 gives the full variable domain: DVKVTQSSRYLVKRTGEKVFLECVQDMDHENMFWYRQDPGLGLRLIYFSYDVKMKEKGDIPEGYSVSREKKERFSLILESASTNQTSMYLCASSLELAGGRSFGPGTRLTVT.

The V gene is TRBV7-8, the J gene TRBJ1-1, with a weak D call TRBD1 (6 bases). Trimming left V 5 bases short and J 2 bases short, with 15 bases between. Germline assignment: CDR1 SGHVS and CDR2 FQNEAQ. The CDR3 sequence is 15 residues long. The CDR3 nucleotides are TGTGCCAGCAGCCCGGACAGAGGGCCCAACACTGAAGCTTTCTTT. This codes for CASSPDRGPNTEAFF.

The gene calls are TRBV19 and TRBJ1-6, with 8 bases identical to TRBD1. Germline V lookup: CDR1 LNHDA, CDR2 SQIVND (reference sequence). This CDR3 region has 14 residues. The J segment lost 7 bases and the V segment lost 4 bases, leaving 3 bases of the junction unmatched. The CDR3 DNA follows: TGTGCCAGTAGTAAGGACAGGGAGAATTCACCCCTCCACTTT. As protein: CASSKDRENSPLHF.

J is TRBJ2-2 and V is TRBV7-3; TRBD2 might be the D (6 bases). Germline-derived CDR1 and CDR2 are SGHTA and FQGTGA. Trimming pared 2 bases from V and 10 bases from J, leaving 8 bases between. This CDR3 comprises 12 residues. CDR3 loop: CASSLGGPELFF. CDR3 nucleotide sequence: TGTGCCAGCAGCTTAGGAGGGCCGGAGCTGTTTTTT.

The rearrangement joins TRBV7-8 to TRBJ2-3, with 7 bases matching TRBD1. Looked up from germline, CDR1 is SGHVS and CDR2 is FQNEAQ. The CDR3 covers 14 residues. Trimming at V came to 5 bases and at J to 5 bases, leaving 7 bases not matched to a gene. The CDR3 bases are TGTGCCAGCAGCCTAACAGGGGAAGAAGATACGCAGTATTTT. Amino acid sequence: CASSLTGEEDTQYF.

The V call is TRBV5-5, the J call TRBJ2-1; tentative D call: TRBD1 (5 bases). The CDR3 loop spans 14 amino acids. Looked up from germline, CDR1 is SGHKS and CDR2 is YYEKEE (reference sequence). The V end lost 0 bases, the J end lost 4 bases, and 8 bases lay between the germline ends. The CDR3 bases are TGTGCCAGCAGCTTGGAGACAGAATACAATGAGCAGTTCTTC. Translation gives CASSLETEYNEQFF.

The sample holds one count of this clone. V gene TRBV28 combines with J gene TRBJ2-7, with 10 bases lining up with TRBD2. Germline-derived CDR1 and CDR2 are MDHEN and SYDVKM. There are 13 residues in the CDR3. The V and J ends lost 1 base and 12 bases, in that order; junction bases with no gene match: 6. CDR3 DNA sequence: TGTGCCAGCAGTTTATTAGGAGCGGGAGGGATGTACTTC. This sequence encodes CASSLLGAGGMYF.

This chain links TRBV9 with TRBJ2-1; TRBD1 matches 8 bases. CDR1 and CDR2 from the germline V gene are SGDLS and YYNGEE. The CDR3 sequence is 15 residues long. V was clipped by 0 bases and J by 8 bases; unmatched bases: 7. CDR3 sequence (DNA): TGTGCCAGCAGCGTAGAGACAGGGGATGCATATGAGCAGTTCTTC. Its protein is CASSVETGDAYEQFF.

J is TRBJ2-1 and V is TRBV7-3, with a tentative D call TRBD2 (5 bases). CDR1 and CDR2 (germline): SGHTA, FQGTGA. V was cut by 2 bases and J by 3 bases, with 11 bases left in between. The CDR3 runs 15 residues. The CDR3 DNA is TGTGCCAGCAGCTTATCCGGTGACTACTACAATGAGCAGTTCTTC. This gives the protein CASSLSGDYYNEQFF.

J is TRBJ1-5 and V is TRBV6-4, with D tentatively TRBD1 (6 bases). The CDR3 is 13 amino acids. Germline CDR1 and CDR2: MRHNA and SNTAGT. Trimming cost V 6 bases and J 7 bases, with 13 bases left between them. Here the CDR3 reads CASRQGRRQPQHF. In DNA, the CDR3 is TGTGCCAGCAGACAGGGACGGCGGCAGCCCCAGCATTTT.

The CDR3 sequence: CSVEESQSDRSEQYF. As DNA, the CDR3 is TGCAGCGTTGAAGAGTCCCAGAGTGACAGATCCGAGCAGTACTTC. The chain links TRBV29-1 to TRBJ2-7; weak D call: TRBD1 (5 bases). V dropped 0 bases and J dropped 6 bases, with 18 bases sitting between them. CDR1 and CDR2 from the germline V gene are SQVTM and ANQGSEA. CDR3 length: 15 residues.

The V gene is TRBV5-8, the J gene TRBJ1-4; maybe TRBD1 (6 bases). The CDR3 sequence is 15 residues long. Trimming removed 1 base from V and 4 bases from J, with 11 bases in between. The germline CDR1 and CDR2 sequences are SGHTS and YDEGEE. The CDR3 DNA is TGTGCCAGCAGCTTGTCGGGACACGATAATGAAAAACTGTTTTTT. Its translation is CASSLSGHDNEKLFF.

Worth noting for this clone: A read error may account for a junction end that differs from germline. The chain carries TRBV7-7 and TRBJ2-3, with a possible D match to TRBD2 (6 bases). Looked up from germline, CDR1 is SSHAT and CDR2 is FNYEAQ (reference sequence). There are 14 residues in the CDR3. The DNA for the CDR3 is TGTGCTAGCAGCTTAGGGACTGTAGGCGATACGCAGTATTTT. This gives the protein CASSLGTVGDTQYF.

The CDR3 spells CASSFRVQGNTEAFF. The CDR3 region has the DNA TGTGCCAGCAGCTTCCGGGTCCAGGGGAACACTGAAGCTTTCTTT. The rearrangement uses TRBV7-9 and TRBJ1-1, with D possibly TRBD1 on 5 matching bases. The CDR3 loop spans 15 amino acids. Looked up from germline, CDR1 is SEHNR and CDR2 is FQNEAQ (reference sequence). V was trimmed by 3 bases and J by 1 base, leaving 12 bases between them.

V is TRBV6-1 and J is TRBJ2-5, with TRBD1 matching 9 bases. CDR1 MNHNS and CDR2 SASEGT come from the germline V gene. After removal of 3 bases from V and 5 bases from J, the junction contained 10 bases not matched to a gene. The CDR3 is 16 residues long. The CDR3 loop is CASSDPGQGNRETQYF. The CDR3 nucleotides read TGTGCCAGCAGTGACCCAGGACAGGGGAATCGGGAGACCCAGTACTTC.

V gene TRBV28 combines with J gene TRBJ2-5; 8 bases map to TRBD2. Germline V lookup: CDR1 MDHEN, CDR2 SYDVKM. Losses at the gene ends were 0 bases for V and 4 bases for J; bases not matched to a gene: 10. The CDR3 sequence is 17 residues long. In nucleotides, the CDR3 is TGTGCCAGCAGTTTATGGGCGGGAGGAGTGGGGGGAGAGACCCAGTACTTC. Its protein product is CASSLWAGGVGGETQYF.

This rearrangement joins TRBV7-3 to TRBJ2-1; 13 bases are shared with TRBD2. The CDR3 extends over 15 amino acids. V was pared by 5 bases and J by 8 bases, with 6 bases of the junction left unmatched. Germline V gives CDR1 SGHTA, CDR2 FQGTGA. The CDR3 region is CASSQGGLAGYEQFF. The CDR3 coding sequence is TGTGCCAGCAGCCAAGGGGGACTAGCGGGATATGAGCAGTTCTTC.

This clone was observed a handful of times. The V gene is TRBV6-4, the J gene TRBJ1-1; perhaps TRBD1 as D (6 bases). Germline V gene data show CDR1 as MRHNA and CDR2 as SNTAGT. The V gene lost 6 bases and the J gene lost 1 base, with 12 bases spanning the gap. The CDR3 is 14 amino acids. CDR3 sequence reads: CASSHRAGNTEAFF. The CDR3 DNA reads TGTGCCAGCAGCCACAGGGCTGGGAACACTGAAGCTTTCTTT.

This sequence joins TRBV7-3 and TRBJ2-1; 10 bases line up with TRBD2. The CDR3 contains 16 residues. Germline CDR1 reads SGHTA; CDR2 reads FQGTGA. V lost 5 bases and J lost 1; bases outside the gene matches: 5. The CDR3 loop is CASSPIAGGSYNEQFF. The CDR3, as DNA: TGTGCCAGCAGCCCGATAGCGGGAGGATCCTACAATGAGCAGTTCTTC.

The rearrangement uses TRBV15 and TRBJ1-1; D is unclear. Germline loops: CDR1 LNHNV, CDR2 YYDKDF (reference sequence). The CDR3 totals 14 residues. The ends were cut back, 0 bases at V and 1 base at J, with 6 bases in the middle. CDR3 sequence (DNA): TGTGCCACCAGCAGAGACGGTGGGAACACTGAAGCTTTCTTT. Its translation: CATSRDGGNTEAFF.

CDR3 in DNA: TGCGCCAGCAGCCAAGATCCACAGGGTGGGGCCAACGTCCTGACTTTC. Amino acids: CASSQDPQGGANVLTF. The rearrangement joins TRBV4-3 to TRBJ2-6, with a tentative D call TRBD1 (6 bases). The germline V gene has CDR1 LGHNA and CDR2 YSLEER. The V gene lost 0 bases and the J gene lost 3 bases, with 9 bases spanning the gap. There are 16 residues in the CDR3.

The V and J genes are TRBV10-3 and TRBJ2-3; 8 bases align to TRBD2. The junction had 5 bases not matched to a gene; V was cut back by 3 bases and J by 3 bases. The CDR3 covers 15 residues. Per the germline V gene, CDR1 is ENHRY and CDR2 is SYGVKD. Written as DNA, the CDR3 is TGTGCCATCAGTGAAAGACTAGCGAGGACAGATACGCAGTATTTT. Its translation: CAISERLARTDTQYF.